The sequence of this TCR beta chain was determined in a study of cytomegalovirus exposure and HLA in healthy donors. Trimming cost V 6 bases and J 5 bases; bases outside gene matches: 7. Germline V gene data show CDR1 as SNHLY and CDR2 as FYNNEI. CDR3 length equals 16 residues. 13 Jbeta primers and 60 Vbeta primers were used for the PCR. The assay was immunoSEQ multiplex PCR, and TCRdb's table has in-frame clones only and misses some. The sample lists 130,000 to 150,000 clones, about 82% occurring once. The sequencing input was PBMCs. This TCR came from a woman aged 40-49 years in good health and CMV-seropositive. The V and J genes are TRBV2 and TRBJ2-3; TRBD2 matches at 14 bases. The CDR3 is CASSLPGTSGRDTQYF. CDR3 nucleotides: TGTGCCAGCAGCCTCCCCGGGACTAGCGGGAGAGATACGCAGTATTTT.